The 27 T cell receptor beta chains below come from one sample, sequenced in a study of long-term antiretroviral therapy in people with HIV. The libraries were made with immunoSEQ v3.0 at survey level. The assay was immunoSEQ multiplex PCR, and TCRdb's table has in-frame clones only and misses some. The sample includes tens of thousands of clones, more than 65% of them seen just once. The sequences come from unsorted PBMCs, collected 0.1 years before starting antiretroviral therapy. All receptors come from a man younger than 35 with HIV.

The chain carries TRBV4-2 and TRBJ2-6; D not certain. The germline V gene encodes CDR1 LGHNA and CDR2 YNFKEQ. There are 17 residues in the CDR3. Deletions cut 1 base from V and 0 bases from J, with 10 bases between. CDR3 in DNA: TGTGCCAGCAGCCAAGGCGAGGAAAGCTCTGGGGCCAACGTCCTGACTTTC. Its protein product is CASSQGEESSGANVLTF.

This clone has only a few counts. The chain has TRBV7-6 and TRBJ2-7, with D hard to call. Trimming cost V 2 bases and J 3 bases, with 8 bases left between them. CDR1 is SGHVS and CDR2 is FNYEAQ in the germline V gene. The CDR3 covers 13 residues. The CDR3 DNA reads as TGTGCCAGCAGCTTAAACATTGTCTACGAGCAGTACTTC. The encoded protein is CASSLNIVYEQYF.

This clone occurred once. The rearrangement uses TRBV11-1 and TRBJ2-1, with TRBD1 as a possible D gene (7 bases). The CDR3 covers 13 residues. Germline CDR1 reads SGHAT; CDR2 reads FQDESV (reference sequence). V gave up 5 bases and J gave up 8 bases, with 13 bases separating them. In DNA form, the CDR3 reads TGTGCCAGCAGCCTTCAGGGGGGCGATGAGCAGTTCTTC. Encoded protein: CASSLQGGDEQFF.

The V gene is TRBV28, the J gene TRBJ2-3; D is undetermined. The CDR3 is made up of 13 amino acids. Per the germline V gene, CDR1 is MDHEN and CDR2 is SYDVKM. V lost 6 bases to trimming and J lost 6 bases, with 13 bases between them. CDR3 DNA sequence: TGTGCCAGCAGCCGAGTTGGATCCGATACGCAGTATTTT. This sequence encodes CASSRVGSDTQYF.

Here the CDR3 DNA reads TGTGCCAGCAGCTTGGGCAGCGGGGAGCTGTTTTTT. Translation: CASSLGSGELFF. V usage is TRBV5-5 and J usage is TRBJ2-2; no reliable D call. V was cut by 0 bases and J by 7 bases, with 4 bases left in between. The CDR3 extends over 12 amino acids. The germline CDR1 and CDR2 sequences are SGHKS and YYEKEE (reference sequence).

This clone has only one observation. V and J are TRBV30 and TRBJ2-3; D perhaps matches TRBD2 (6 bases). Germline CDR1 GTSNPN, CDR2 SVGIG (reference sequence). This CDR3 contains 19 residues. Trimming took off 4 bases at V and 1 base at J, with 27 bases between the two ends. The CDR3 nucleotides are TGTGCCTGGATTGGGGCGATCGCGGGGCGGGCGGTGGGCACAGATACGCAGTATTTT. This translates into CAWIGAIAGRAVGTDTQYF.

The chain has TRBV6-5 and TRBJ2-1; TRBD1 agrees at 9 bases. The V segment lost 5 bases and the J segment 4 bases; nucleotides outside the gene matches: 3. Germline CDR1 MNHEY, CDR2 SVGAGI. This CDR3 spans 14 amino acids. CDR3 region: CASSTGGAYNEQFF. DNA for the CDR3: TGTGCCAGCAGTACAGGGGGCGCTTACAATGAGCAGTTCTTC.

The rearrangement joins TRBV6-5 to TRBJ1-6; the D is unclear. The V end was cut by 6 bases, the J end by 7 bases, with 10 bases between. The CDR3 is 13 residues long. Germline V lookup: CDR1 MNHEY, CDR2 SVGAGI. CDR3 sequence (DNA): TGTGCCAGCAGATTGGACGGGAATTCACCCCTCCACTTT. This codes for CASRLDGNSPLHF.

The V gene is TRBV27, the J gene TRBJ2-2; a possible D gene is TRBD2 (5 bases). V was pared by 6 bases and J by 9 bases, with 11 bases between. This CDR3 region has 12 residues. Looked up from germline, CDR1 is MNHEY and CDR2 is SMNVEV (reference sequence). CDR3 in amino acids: CASSPGGRELFF. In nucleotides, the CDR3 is TGTGCCAGCAGCCCAGGAGGTCGGGAGCTGTTTTTT.

CDR3 amino acids: CASSFRAGGASSGNTIYF. Here the CDR3 DNA reads TGCGCCAGCAGCTTTAGAGCGGGAGGAGCTAGCTCTGGAAACACCATATATTTT. V and J are TRBV5-1 and TRBJ1-3; D not certain. The germline V gene encodes CDR1 SGHRS and CDR2 YFSETQ. The V gene lost 2 bases and the J gene lost 0 bases, with 18 bases spanning the gap. The length of the CDR3 is 18 residues.

CDR3 in amino acids: CASSETGQEDGYTF. CDR3 nucleotide sequence: TGTGCCAGCAGCGAGACCGGACAGGAGGATGGCTACACCTTC. The chain has TRBV4-2 and TRBJ1-2; 7 nucleotides match TRBD1. CDR1 is LGHNA and CDR2 is YNFKEQ in the germline V gene. V shed 5 bases, J shed 6 bases, and the junction held 9 bases outside the gene matches. The length of the CDR3 is 14 residues.

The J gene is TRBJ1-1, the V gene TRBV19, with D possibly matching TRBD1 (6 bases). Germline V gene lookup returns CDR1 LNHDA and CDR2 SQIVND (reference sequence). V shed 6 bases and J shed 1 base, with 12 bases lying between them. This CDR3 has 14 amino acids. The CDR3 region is CASSPGGANTEAFF. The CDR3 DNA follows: TGTGCCAGTAGCCCTGGGGGGGCGAACACTGAAGCTTTCTTT.

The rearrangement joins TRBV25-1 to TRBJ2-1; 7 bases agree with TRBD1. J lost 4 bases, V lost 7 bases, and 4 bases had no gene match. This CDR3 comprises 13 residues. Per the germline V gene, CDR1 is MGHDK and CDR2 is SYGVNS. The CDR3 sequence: CASMLQGYNEQFF. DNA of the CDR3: TGTGCCAGCATGCTACAGGGGTACAATGAGCAGTTCTTC. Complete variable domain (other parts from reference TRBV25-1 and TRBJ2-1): EADIYQTPRYLVIGTGKKITLECSQTMGHDKMYWYQQDPGMELHLIHYSYGVNSTEKGDLSSESTVSRIRTEHFPLTLESARPSHTSQYLCASMLQGYNEQFFGPGTRLTVL.

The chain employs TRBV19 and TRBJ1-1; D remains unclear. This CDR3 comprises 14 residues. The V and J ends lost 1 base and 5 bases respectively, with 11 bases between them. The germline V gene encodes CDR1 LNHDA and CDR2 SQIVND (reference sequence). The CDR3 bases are TGTGCCAGTAGTATAGGTTGGGTTTCAACTGAAGCTTTCTTT. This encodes CASSIGWVSTEAFF.

The CDR3 nucleotides read TGCAGCGCGGTAACAGTTCTTGGGGGGGGACTGGGCGGAGTCACAGATACGCAGTATTTT. It is translated as CSAVTVLGGGLGGVTDTQYF. V is TRBV29-1 and J is TRBJ2-3, with TRBD2 matching over 7 bases. CDR1 is SQVTM, CDR2 ANQGSEA, per germline. The junction had 27 bases not matched to a gene; V was cut back by 7 bases and J by 2 bases. The CDR3 covers 20 residues.

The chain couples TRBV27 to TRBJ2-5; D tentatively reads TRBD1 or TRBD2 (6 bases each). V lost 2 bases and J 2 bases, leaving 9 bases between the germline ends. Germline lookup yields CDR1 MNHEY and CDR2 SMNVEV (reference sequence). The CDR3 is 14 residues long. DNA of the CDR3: TGTGCCAGCAGTTTAGGGGGGCAACAAGAGACCCAGTACTTC. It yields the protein CASSLGGQQETQYF.

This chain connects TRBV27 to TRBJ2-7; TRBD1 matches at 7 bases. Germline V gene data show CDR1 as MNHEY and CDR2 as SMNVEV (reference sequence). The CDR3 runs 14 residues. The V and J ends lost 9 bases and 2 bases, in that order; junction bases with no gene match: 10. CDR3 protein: CARLLGQDTYEQYF. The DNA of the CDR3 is TGTGCCAGGTTATTAGGACAGGACACCTACGAGCAGTACTTC.

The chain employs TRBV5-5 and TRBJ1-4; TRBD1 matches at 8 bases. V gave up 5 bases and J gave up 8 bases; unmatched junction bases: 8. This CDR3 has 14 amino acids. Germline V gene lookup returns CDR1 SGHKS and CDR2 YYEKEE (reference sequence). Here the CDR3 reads CASRRTGNREKLFF. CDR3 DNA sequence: TGTGCCAGCAGACGGACAGGGAATCGGGAAAAACTGTTTTTT.

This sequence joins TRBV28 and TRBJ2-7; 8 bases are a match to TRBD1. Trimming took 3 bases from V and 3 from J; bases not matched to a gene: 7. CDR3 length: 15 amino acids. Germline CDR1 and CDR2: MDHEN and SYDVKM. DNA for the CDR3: TGTGCCAGCAGTTTCCCCGGGACAGGTTTCTACGAGCAGTACTTC. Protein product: CASSFPGTGFYEQYF.

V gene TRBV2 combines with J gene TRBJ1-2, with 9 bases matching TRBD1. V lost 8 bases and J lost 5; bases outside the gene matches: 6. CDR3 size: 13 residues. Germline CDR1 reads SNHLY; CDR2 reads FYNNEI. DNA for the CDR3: TGTGCCAGCGACCGGGACAGGGCATATGGCTACACCTTC. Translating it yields CASDRDRAYGYTF.

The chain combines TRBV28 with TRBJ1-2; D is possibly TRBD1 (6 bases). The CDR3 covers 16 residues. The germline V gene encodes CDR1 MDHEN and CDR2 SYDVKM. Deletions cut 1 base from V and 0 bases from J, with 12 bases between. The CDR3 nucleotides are TGTGCCAGCAGTTTATTCGGGGGGGCTCCTAACTATGGCTACACCTTC. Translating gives CASSLFGGAPNYGYTF.

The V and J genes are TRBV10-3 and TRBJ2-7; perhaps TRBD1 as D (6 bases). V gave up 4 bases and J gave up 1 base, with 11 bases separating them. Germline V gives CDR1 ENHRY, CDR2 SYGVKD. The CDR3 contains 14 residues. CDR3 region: CAISGEDRSYEQYF. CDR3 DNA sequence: TGTGCCATCAGTGGCGAGGACAGATCCTACGAGCAGTACTTC.

CDR3 coding DNA: TGTGCCAGCAGTTATGTGGTGGATCACGGTCACCAGTACTTC. It encodes CASSYVVDHGHQYF. This chain uses TRBV27 with TRBJ2-5; D unresolved. Germline V gene sequence: CDR1 MNHEY, CDR2 SMNVEV (reference sequence). The CDR3 sequence is 14 residues long. V lost 4 bases and J lost 10, with 19 bases in between.

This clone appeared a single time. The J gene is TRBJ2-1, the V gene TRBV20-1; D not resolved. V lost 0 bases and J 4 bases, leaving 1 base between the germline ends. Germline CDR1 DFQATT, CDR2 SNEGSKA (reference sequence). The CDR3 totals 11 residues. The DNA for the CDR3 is TGCAGTGCTAGAGAGTACAATGAGCAGTTCTTC. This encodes CSAREYNEQFF.

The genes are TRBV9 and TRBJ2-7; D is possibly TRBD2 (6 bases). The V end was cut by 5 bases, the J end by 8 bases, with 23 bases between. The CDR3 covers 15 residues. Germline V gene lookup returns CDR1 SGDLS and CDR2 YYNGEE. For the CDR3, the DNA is TGTGCCAGCAGAATGCAGGGAGTGCGGGAAGGGAAGCAGTACTTC. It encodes CASRMQGVREGKQYF. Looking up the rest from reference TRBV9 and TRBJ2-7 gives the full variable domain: DSGVTQTPKHLITATGQRVTLRCSPRSGDLSVYWYQQSLDQGLQFLIQYYNGEERAKGNILERFSAQQFPDLHSELNLSSLELGDSALYFCASRMQGVREGKQYFGPGTRLTVT.

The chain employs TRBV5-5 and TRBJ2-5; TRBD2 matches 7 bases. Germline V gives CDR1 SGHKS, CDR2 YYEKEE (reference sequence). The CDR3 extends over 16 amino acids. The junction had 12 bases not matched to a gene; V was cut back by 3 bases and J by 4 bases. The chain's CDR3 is CASSSRGAGERETQYF. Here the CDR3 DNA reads TGTGCCAGCAGCTCCCGTGGGGCGGGAGAACGAGAGACCCAGTACTTC.

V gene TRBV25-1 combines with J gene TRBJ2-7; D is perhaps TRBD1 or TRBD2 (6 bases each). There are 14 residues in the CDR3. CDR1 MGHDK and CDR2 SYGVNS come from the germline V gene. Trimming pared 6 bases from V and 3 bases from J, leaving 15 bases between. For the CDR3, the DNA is TGTGCCAGCAGGAGAGATGGAGGGGGCTACGAGCAGTACTTC. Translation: CASRRDGGGYEQYF.